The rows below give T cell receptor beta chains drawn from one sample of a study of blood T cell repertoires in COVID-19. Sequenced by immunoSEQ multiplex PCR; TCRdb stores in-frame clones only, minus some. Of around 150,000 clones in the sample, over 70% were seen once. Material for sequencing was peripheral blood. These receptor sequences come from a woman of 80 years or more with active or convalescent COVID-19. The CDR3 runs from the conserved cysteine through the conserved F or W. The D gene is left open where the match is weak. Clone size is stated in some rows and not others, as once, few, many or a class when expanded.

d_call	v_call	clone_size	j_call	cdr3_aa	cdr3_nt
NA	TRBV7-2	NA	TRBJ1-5	CASPEGSNQPQHF	TGTGCCAGTCCGGAGGGGAGCAATCAGCCCCAGCATTTT
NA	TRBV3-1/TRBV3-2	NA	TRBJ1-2	CASSQDGRVSNYGYTF	TGTGCCAGCAGCCAAGATGGGAGGGTTTCCAACTATGGCTACACCTTC
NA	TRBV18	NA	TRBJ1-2	CASSPRAVNYGYTF	TGTGCCAGCTCACCGAGGGCGGTTAACTATGGCTACACCTTC
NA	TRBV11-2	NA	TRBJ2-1	CASSFTVREQFF	TGTGCCAGCAGCTTTACCGTGAGGGAGCAGTTCTTC
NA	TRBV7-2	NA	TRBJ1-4	CASSFGREEKLFF	TGTGCCAGCAGCTTCGGACGGGAGGAAAAACTGTTTTTT
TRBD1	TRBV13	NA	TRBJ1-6	CASSGGQLASPLHF	TGTGCCAGCAGCGGGGGACAGCTGGCTTCACCCCTCCACTTT
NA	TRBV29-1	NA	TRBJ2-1	CSVEGASVTYNEQFF	TGCAGCGTTGAAGGGGCTAGCGTGACCTACAATGAGCAGTTCTTC
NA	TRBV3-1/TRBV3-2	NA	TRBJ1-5	CASSQGHISNQPQHF	TGTGCCAGCAGCCAAGGGCACATTAGCAATCAGCCCCAGCATTTT
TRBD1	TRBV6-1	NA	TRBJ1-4	CASSEVGQGTEKLFF	TGTGCCAGCAGTGAAGTGGGACAGGGCACCGAAAAACTGTTTTTT
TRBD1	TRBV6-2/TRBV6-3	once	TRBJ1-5	CASSYSFQGAQPQHF	TGTGCCAGCAGTTACTCTTTTCAGGGGGCTCAGCCCCAGCATTTT
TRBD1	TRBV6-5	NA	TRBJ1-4	CASSLGTAFNEKLFF	TGTGCCAGCAGCCTAGGGACAGCCTTTAATGAAAAACTGTTTTTT
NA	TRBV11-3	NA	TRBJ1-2	CASSATDSTNYGYTF	TGTGCCAGCAGCGCCACGGACAGCACGAACTATGGCTACACCTTC
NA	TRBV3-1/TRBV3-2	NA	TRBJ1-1	CASSQQGMNTEAFF	TGTGCCAGCAGCCAACAGGGAATGAACACTGAAGCTTTCTTT
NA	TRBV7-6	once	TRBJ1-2	CASSARQDRSYGYTF	TGTGCCAGCAGCGCCAGACAGGATCGCTCCTATGGCTACACCTTC
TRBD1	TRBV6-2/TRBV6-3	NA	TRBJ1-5	CASSYAGTGVWGQPQHF	TGTGCCAGCAGTTACGCCGGGACAGGGGTATGGGGTCAGCCCCAGCATTTT
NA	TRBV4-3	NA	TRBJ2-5	CASSQNPSQGSQETQYF	TGCGCCAGCAGCCAAAACCCAAGCCAGGGGTCTCAAGAGACCCAGTACTTC
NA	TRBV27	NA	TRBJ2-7	CASSLLPQGSHEQYF	TGTGCCAGCAGTTTATTACCCCAGGGGAGTCACGAGCAGTACTTC
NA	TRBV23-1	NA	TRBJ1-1	CASSLRDPQAFF	TGCGCCAGCAGTCTCAGGGATCCCCAAGCTTTCTTT
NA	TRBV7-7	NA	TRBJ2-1	CASSLDSYNEQFF	TGTGCTAGCAGCTTGGACAGCTACAATGAGCAGTTCTTC
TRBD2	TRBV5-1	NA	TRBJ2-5	CASSLGGRLAQETQYF	TGCGCCAGCAGCTTGGGAGGCAGACTAGCACAAGAGACCCAGTACTTC
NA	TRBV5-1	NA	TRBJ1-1	CASSGSGKGFSTEAFF	TGCGCCAGCAGCGGATCCGGGAAGGGATTTAGCACTGAAGCTTTCTTT
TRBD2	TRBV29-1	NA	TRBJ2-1	CSVGLAGGRYNEQFF	TGCAGCGTTGGACTAGCGGGGGGGCGTTACAATGAGCAGTTCTTC
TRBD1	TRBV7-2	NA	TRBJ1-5	CASSYRGQQPQHF	TGTGCCAGCAGCTACAGGGGGCAACAGCCCCAGCATTTT
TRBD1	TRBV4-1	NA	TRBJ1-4	CASSQDSGRDRVGGEKLFF	TGCGCCAGCAGCCAAGATAGTGGGAGGGACAGGGTTGGAGGTGAAAAACTGTTTTTT
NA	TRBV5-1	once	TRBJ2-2	CASSSGQYLNTGELFF	TGCGCCAGCAGCTCGGGACAATACCTTAACACCGGGGAGCTGTTTTTT
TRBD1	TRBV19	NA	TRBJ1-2	CASKRDSPYGYTF	TGTGCCAGTAAAAGGGACAGTCCTTATGGCTACACCTTC
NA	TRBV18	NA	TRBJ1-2	CASSASPDSRYGYTF	TGTGCCAGCTCGGCTTCCCCGGACAGTAGATATGGCTACACCTTC
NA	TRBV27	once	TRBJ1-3	CASSLSPTGTGNTIYF	TGTGCCAGCAGTTTATCCCCCACAGGGACTGGAAACACCATATATTTT
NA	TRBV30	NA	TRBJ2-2	CAWSVRLRDWELFF	TGTGCCTGGAGTGTACGACTCAGGGACTGGGAGCTGTTTTTT
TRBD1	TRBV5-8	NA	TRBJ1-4	CASSLPTGLTNEKLFF	TGTGCCAGCAGCCTTCCGACAGGGTTAACTAATGAAAAACTGTTTTTT